This note documents a single TCR beta chain sequence. Its antigen remains unknown. This record comes from a study of OX40 agonist ivuxolimab in advanced cancers. General observations from the study: Clonal expansion among partial responders at 0.1-3.0 mg/kg ranked near the lowest. Undetermined was the antigen specificity of the expanded peripheral T cells.

The method was immunoSEQ multiplex PCR; TCRdb's version includes in-frame clones alone and lacks a portion of them. The data hold 75,000 or so clones, with approximately 85% observed a single time. A history of autoimmune disease or systemic immunosuppression excluded patients. V shed 8 bases, J shed 4 bases, and the junction held 7 bases outside the gene matches. CDR1 and CDR2 from the germline V gene are WSHSY and SAAADI. The CDR3 loop spans 14 amino acids. This clonotype was sampled from an adult with an advanced solid tumor such as melanoma, head and neck, liver or kidney cancer. Source: CD4+ or CD8+ T cells sorted from blood, taken in a trial of the OX40 agonist ivuxolimab. The rearrangement links TRBV10-2 to TRBJ2-1; TRBD1 agrees at 8 bases. The CDR3 DNA sequence: TGCGCCAGCGCCCCGGACAGGGCGTACAATGAGCAGTTCTTC. Translated, it gives CASAPDRAYNEQFF.